The source of this TCR beta chain is a study of beta chain features in type 1 diabetes. Deletions cut 5 bases from V and 2 bases from J, with 15 bases between. From germline, CDR1 is SGHTA and CDR2 FQGNSA. CDR3 length equals 15 residues. cDNA synthesis used the whole RNA isolate, giving expressed TCRB sequences. An average of around 3.4 million reads was obtained for naive, central memory and regulatory T cell samples. Sequenced by immunoSEQ multiplex PCR; TCRdb stores in-frame clones only, minus some. The data contain 350,000 to 450,000 clones, roughly 15% of them singletons. This sequence originates from a young woman in good health. The chain recombines TRBV7-2 with TRBJ2-5; maybe TRBD2 (6 bases). The material sequenced was naive CD4+ T cells from blood. CDR3 in DNA: TGTGCCAGCAGCGCACCATTAGCGGCTCAAGAGACCCAGTACTTC. As protein: CASSAPLAAQETQYF.